This TCR beta chain came from a study of shared clonotypes between healthy human individuals. Study details: For every donor, three CD4 naive, three CD4 memory, two CD8 naive and one CD8 memory plates were used.

On this clone itself: Its antigen remains unknown.

The donors were adults (healthy and HIV-negative) with no recent acute infections or vaccinations. A CD45RA+ naive subset and a CD45RA-negative memory subset were split from CD4+ cells. The germline V and J ends were trimmed by 1 base and 7 bases, with 19 bases remaining between them. The CDR3 extends over 16 amino acids. The V gene's germline CDR1 is SGHTA and CDR2 FQGNSA. Study results and caveats: Rarefaction curves obtained for sorted subsets showed sequencing incomplete despite large depth.

Method: immunoSEQ multiplex PCR; TCRdb's copy keeps in-frame clones and lacks some. Of fewer than 3 million clones in the sample, around 90% were seen once. This sequence originates from a man aged 18 to 35 in good health. Some clones in this sample may be carry-over from other donors' samples. The V and J genes are TRBV7-2 and TRBJ2-5; D may correspond to TRBD1 or TRBD2 (6 bases each). Sequenced sample: naive CD4+ T cells from PBMCs. Subset indicated: CD45RA+ positively selected. The CDR3 DNA sequence: TGTGCCAGCAGCTTAGGGGGGGCTAGCGCCGACCCGACCCAGTACTTC. Encoded protein: CASSLGGASADPTQYF. Looking up the rest from reference TRBV7-2 and TRBJ2-5 gives the full variable domain: GAGVSQSPSNKVTEKGKDVELRCDPISGHTALYWYRQSLGQGLEFLIYFQGNSAPDKSGLPSDRFSAERTGGSVSTLTIQRTQQEDSAVYLCASSLGGASADPTQYFGPGTRLLVL.